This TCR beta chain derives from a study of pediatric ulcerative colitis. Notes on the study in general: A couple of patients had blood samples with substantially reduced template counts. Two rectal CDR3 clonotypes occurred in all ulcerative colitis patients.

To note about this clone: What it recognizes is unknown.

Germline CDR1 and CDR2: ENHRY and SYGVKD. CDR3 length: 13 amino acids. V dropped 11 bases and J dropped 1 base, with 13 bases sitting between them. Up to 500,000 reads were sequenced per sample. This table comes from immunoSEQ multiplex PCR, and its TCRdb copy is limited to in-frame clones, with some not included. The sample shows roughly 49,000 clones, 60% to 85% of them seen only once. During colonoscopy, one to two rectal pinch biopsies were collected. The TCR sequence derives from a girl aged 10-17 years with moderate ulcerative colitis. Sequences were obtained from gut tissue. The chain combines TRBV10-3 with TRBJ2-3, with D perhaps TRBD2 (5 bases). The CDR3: CAFSDSGTDTQYF. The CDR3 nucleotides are TGTGCCTTCTCGGACTCCGGCACAGATACGCAGTATTTT.